This T cell receptor (beta chain) was captured by sequencing in a study of OX40 agonist ivuxolimab in advanced cancers. Regarding the research as a whole: The costimulatory receptor OX40 (CD134) was targeted by ivuxolimab, a fully human IgG2 agonistic monoclonal antibody. Intravenous ivuxolimab was administered to patients every 2 weeks at six dose levels: 0.01, 0.1, 0.3, 1.5, 3 and 10 mg/kg. Among the roughly 52 dose-escalation patients, about 19 had hepatocellular carcinoma, roughly 15 melanoma, 9 renal cell carcinoma and 9 head and neck cancer. The dose-escalation cohort was around 83% male with a mean age of about 58 years, ranging from roughly 23 to 90. Prior anti-PD-1, anti-PD-L1 or anti-CTLA-4 therapy was permitted, and 40% to 50% of dose-escalation patients had received checkpoint inhibitors. Three dose-escalation patients achieved partial responses, one with hepatocellular carcinoma and two with cutaneous melanoma. Peripheral TCRbeta sequencing aimed to test whether ivuxolimab altered TCR sequence diversity and caused clonal T-cell expansion. The paper covers the monotherapy dose-escalation part of the phase I ivuxolimab trial, which included N = 52 patients. The investigation overall reported the following: After ivuxolimab, expanded clones were on average more numerous among CD8+ T cells than among CD4+ T cells. In partial responders in the 0.1-3.0 mg/kg groups, normalized peripheral clonal expansion was found to be among the lowest, especially among CD8+ T cells. Low levels of normalized T-cell clonal expansion were also seen in some nonresponding patients. At doses from 0.1 to 3.0 mg/kg, clonal expansion was seen in both CD4+ and CD8+ blood T cells between baseline and week 6. The antigen specificity of the peripheral T cells that underwent clonal expansion was not determined.

Patients with autoimmune disease history or receiving systemic immunosuppression were excluded from the trial. Peripheral blood for TCR sequencing was collected from all dose cohorts at baseline, on cycle 4 day 1, and on cycle 7 day 1. The samples were drawn from a first-in-human, open-label, multicenter phase I dose-escalation trial of ivuxolimab. The trial enrolled adults with locally advanced or metastatic head and neck squamous cell, hepatocellular, melanoma or renal cell carcinoma. Before TCR sequencing, CD4+ and CD8+ T cells were separately sorted from peripheral blood. For sequencing of the TCRbeta CDR3 region, genomic DNA was extracted from the sorted cells. The immunoSEQ Assay was used to sequence the TCRbeta CDR3 regions. TCRdb retrieved this table from immuneACCESS and kept in-frame rearrangements only. Not all clones are present; in checked studies, unresolved V genes account for under half, and no reason is known for the remainder. The sample profile shows roughly 92,000 clones; 87% of them were found once. Together, the top ten hold about 1.3% of the sample.

Concerning this clone itself: There is no known antigen for this receptor. Within one base of it there is no much larger clone, and no base qualities were kept.

The source was CD4+ or CD8+ T cells sorted from blood, collected in a trial of the OX40 agonist ivuxolimab. This sequence was found in an adult with an advanced solid tumor such as melanoma, head and neck, liver or kidney cancer.

The DNA is as follows: TGCGCCAGCAGCGGCGGTGAGGCTGGGGCCAACGTCCTGACTTTC. It translates as CASSGGEAGANVLTF. This chain is built from TRBV4-3 and TRBJ2-6; confidence is insufficient to name the D gene. Its CDR3 holds 15 amino acids, cysteine through phenylalanine. Only the CDR3 portion is preserved as DNA: 45 bases, with reading frame beginning at the first base. The germline V gene specifies LGHNA as CDR1 and YSLEER as CDR2. The V and J ends are trimmed by 5 bases and 2 bases, leaving 10 bases between them.